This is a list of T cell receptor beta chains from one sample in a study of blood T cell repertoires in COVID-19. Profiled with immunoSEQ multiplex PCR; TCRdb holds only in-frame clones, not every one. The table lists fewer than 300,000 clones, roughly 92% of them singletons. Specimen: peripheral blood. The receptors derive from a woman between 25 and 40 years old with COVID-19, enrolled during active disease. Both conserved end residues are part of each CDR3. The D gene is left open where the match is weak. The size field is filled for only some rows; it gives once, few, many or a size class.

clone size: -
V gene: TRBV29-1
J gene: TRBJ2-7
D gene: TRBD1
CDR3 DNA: TGCAGCGTTGAAAGTGGGACAGACTACGAGCAGTACTTC
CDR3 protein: CSVESGTDYEQYF

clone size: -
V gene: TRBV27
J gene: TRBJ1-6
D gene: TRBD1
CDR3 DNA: TGTGCCAGCAGTACAGGGGCCGGGGGACACTCACCCCTCCACTTT
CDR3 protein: CASSTGAGGHSPLHF

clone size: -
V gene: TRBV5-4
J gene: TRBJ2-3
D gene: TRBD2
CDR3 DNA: TGTGCCAGCAGGACTAGCGGGGGCACAGATACGCAGTATTTT
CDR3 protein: CASRTSGGTDTQYF

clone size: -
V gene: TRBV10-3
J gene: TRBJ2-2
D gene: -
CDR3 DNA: TGTGCCATCAGTGAGGTTAGGGCAGGGTCGAACACCGGGGAGCTGTTTTTT
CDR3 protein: CAISEVRAGSNTGELFF

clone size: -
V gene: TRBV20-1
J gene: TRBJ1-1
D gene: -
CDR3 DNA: TGCAGTGCTAGAGGGCCAACTGAAGCTTTCTTT
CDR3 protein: CSARGPTEAFF

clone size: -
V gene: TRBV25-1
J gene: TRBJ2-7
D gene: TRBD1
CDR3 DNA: TGTGCTCCAATCCGGGACAGGGAGTACGAGCAGTACTTC
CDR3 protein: CAPIRDREYEQYF

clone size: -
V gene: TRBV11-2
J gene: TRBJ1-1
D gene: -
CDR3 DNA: TGTGCCAGCAGCTTAATGTCAGACTTGAACACTGAAGCTTTCTTT
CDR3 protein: CASSLMSDLNTEAFF

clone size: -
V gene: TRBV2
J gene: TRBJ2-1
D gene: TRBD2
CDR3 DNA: TGTGCCAGCAGTAGTGGGGAGGGTTACAATGAGCAGTTCTTC
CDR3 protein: CASSSGEGYNEQFF

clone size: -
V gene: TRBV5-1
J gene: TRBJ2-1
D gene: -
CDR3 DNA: TGCGCCAGCAGCCCAACGGGAGAAACCTACAATGAGCAGTTCTTC
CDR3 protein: CASSPTGETYNEQFF

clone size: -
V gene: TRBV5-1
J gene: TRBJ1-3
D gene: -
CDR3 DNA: TGCGCCAGCAGCTTGGGGACGGGGGACTCTGGAAACACCATATATTTT
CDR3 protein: CASSLGTGDSGNTIYF

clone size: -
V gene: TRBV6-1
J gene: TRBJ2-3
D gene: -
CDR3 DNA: TGTGCCAGCAGTGAAGCGCTCCAGGGTGCAGATACGCAGTATTTT
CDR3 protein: CASSEALQGADTQYF

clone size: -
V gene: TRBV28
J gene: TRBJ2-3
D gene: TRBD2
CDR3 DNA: TGTGCCAGCAGTTCAAAAAAGCTGACTAGCGGGAGGCCCACAGATACGCAGTATTTT
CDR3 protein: CASSSKKLTSGRPTDTQYF

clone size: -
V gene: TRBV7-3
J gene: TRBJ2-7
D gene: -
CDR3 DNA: TGTGCCAGCAGCTTAGGCGGTAGTCGCGAGCAGTACTTC
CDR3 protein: CASSLGGSREQYF

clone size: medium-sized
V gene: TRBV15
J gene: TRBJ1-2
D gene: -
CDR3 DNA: TGTGCCACCAGCAGGGGCTCTAATGACAGGTTATACGGCTACACCTTC
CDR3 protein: CATSRGSNDRLYGYTF

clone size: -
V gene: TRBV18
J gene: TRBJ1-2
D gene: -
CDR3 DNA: TGTGCCAGCTCACCGGCCGGGACACAGGCTGGCTACACCTTC
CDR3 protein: CASSPAGTQAGYTF

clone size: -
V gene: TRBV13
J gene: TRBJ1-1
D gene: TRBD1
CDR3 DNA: TGTGCCAGCAGCTTACTTACCCCGACAGGGCTCTCTACTGAAGCTTTCTTT
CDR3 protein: CASSLLTPTGLSTEAFF

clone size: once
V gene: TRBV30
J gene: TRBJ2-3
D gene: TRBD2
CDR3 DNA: TGTGCCTGGAGCGCGGGGGGGAAAGATACGCAGTATTTT
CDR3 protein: CAWSAGGKDTQYF

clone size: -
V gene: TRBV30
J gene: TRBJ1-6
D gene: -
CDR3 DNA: TGTGCCTGGAGTGTGGTGGGCCTTAATTCACCCCTCCACTTT
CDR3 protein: CAWSVVGLNSPLHF

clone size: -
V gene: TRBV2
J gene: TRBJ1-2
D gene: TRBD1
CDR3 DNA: TGTGCCAGCAGGGGACAGGGAGGCGCTGGCTACACCTTC
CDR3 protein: CASRGQGGAGYTF

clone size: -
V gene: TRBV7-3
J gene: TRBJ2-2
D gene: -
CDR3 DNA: TGTGCCAGCAGCCCGAGTGGAGTTAATTTTGGCACCGGGGAGCTGTTTTTT
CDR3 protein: CASSPSGVNFGTGELFF